This T cell receptor (beta chain) originates from a study of blood T cell repertoires in COVID-19. Study-wide background: Some COVID-19 samples were acute and others convalescent; all came from the United States, Italy and Spain.

The V end was cut by 0 bases, the J end by 2 bases, with 8 bases between. Germline V gives CDR1 SGHVS, CDR2 FNYEAQ. CDR3 length equals 16 residues. During active infection, Seattle patients enrolled and were then monitored through disease. Profiled with immunoSEQ multiplex PCR; TCRdb holds only in-frame clones, not every one. This sample has around 220,000 clones, with approximately 78% found just once. The specimen sequenced was peripheral blood. The V call is TRBV7-6, the J call TRBJ1-6, with TRBD1 as a possible D gene (5 bases). The sequence was obtained from a woman aged 80 or over with COVID-19, enrolled during active disease. CDR3 sequence reads: CASSLAGGTYNSPLHF. CDR3 nucleotides: TGTGCCAGCAGCTTAGCCGGGGGTACCTATAATTCACCCCTCCACTTT.